Presented here are 14 T cell receptor beta chains from one specimen sequenced in a study of T cell clusters in autoimmune cytopenias. One tube held mixed TRB-A and TRB-B primer pools for touch-down PCR. TCRdb reanalyzed the multiplex PCR reads and collapses them to one entry per CDR3 protein, without DNA. The table lists about 5,000 distinct CDR3 sequences. TRB amplification used 250 ng of peripheral blood genomic DNA. These records were also assigned to another study, of T cell repertoires in aging, cancer and after chemotherapy.

The sample taken for sequencing was peripheral blood. The source is a human donor with chronic lymphocytic leukemia. The donor label of this sample is uncertain.

The chain has TRBV27 and TRBJ2-1; TCRdb's D call of TRBD1 is untestable without DNA. The CDR3 covers 18 residues. The germline V gene encodes CDR1 MNHEY and CDR2 SMNVEV (reference sequence). The CDR3: CASSSLLNRGLGYNEQFF.

This clonotype counts as medium-sized by frequency. The chain links TRBV29-1 to TRBJ2-5; absent DNA, TCRdb's TRBD1 call cannot be checked. The CDR3 spans 12 residues. Per the germline V gene, CDR1 is SQVTM and CDR2 is ANQGSEA. CDR3 amino acids: CSALGVQETQYF.

The gene calls are TRBV10-3 and TRBJ2-3; TCRdb lists TRBD1, though no DNA is available to test this call. There are 15 residues in the CDR3. Looked up from germline, CDR1 is ENHRY and CDR2 is SYGVKD. The CDR3 sequence is CAISAGTGQVDTQYF.

V gene TRBV20-1 combines with J gene TRBJ2-3; TCRdb's D gene call, TRBD1, goes unchecked for lack of DNA. The CDR3 consists of 13 residues. Germline V gene sequence: CDR1 DFQATT, CDR2 SNEGSKA (reference sequence). The CDR3 sequence is CSAPEWGTDTQYF.

The J gene is TRBJ2-5, the V gene TRBV10-2; TCRdb returns TRBD2, unconfirmable since there is no DNA. The CDR3 length is 14 residues. From germline, CDR1 is WSHSY and CDR2 SAAADI. The CDR3 reads CASSLSSGGETQYF.

The J gene is TRBJ1-5, the V gene TRBV7-6. The CDR3 consists of 15 residues. The V gene's germline CDR1 is SGHVS and CDR2 FNYEAQ. CDR3 loop: CASSLESGNNQPQHF. Drawing the rest from reference TRBV7-6 and TRBJ1-5, the complete variable domain is GAGVSQSPRYKVTKRGQDVALRCDPISGHVSLYWYRQALGQGPEFLTYFNYEAQQDKSGLPNDRFSAERPEGSISTLTIQRTEQRDSAMYRCASSLESGNNQPQHFGDGTRLSIL.

V and J are TRBV7-9 and TRBJ2-3; TCRdb names TRBD2, which stays unverified in the absence of DNA. There are 16 residues in the CDR3. CDR1 SEHNR and CDR2 FQNEAQ come from the germline V gene (reference sequence). CDR3 protein: CASSLGTRDSTDTQYF.

According to its frequency, this clonotype is medium-sized (0.01 to 0.1%). This chain links TRBV29-1 with TRBJ1-2. This CDR3 spans 13 amino acids. Germline CDR1 reads SQVTM; CDR2 reads ANQGSEA. CDR3 in amino acids: CSVSPRDGYGYTF.

V and J are TRBV24-1 and TRBJ1-4; with no DNA, the TCRdb D assignment of TRBD1 cannot be verified. The germline gives CDR1 KGHDR, CDR2 SFDVKD. The CDR3 loop spans 14 amino acids. CDR3 sequence reads: CATSDSRQVGKLFF.

This clonotype is classed as medium-sized by frequency. The V call is TRBV11-3, the J call TRBJ2-5; TCRdb's D call, TRBD1, is unchecked because there is no DNA. The CDR3 spans 18 residues. Per germline, CDR1 SGHNT and CDR2 YENEEA. The CDR3 loop reads CASSNGAVAGGLQETQYF.

This clonotype counts as medium-sized by frequency. CDR3 in amino acids: CASGLAGGGTGELFF. V usage is TRBV7-6 and J usage is TRBJ2-2; there is no DNA to check the TCRdb D call of TRBD2. Germline CDR1 is SGHVS and CDR2 is FNYEAQ. This CDR3 comprises 15 residues.

The V call is TRBV6-5, the J call TRBJ1-1; the D call from TCRdb, TRBD1, cannot be confirmed without DNA. The CDR3 extends over 13 amino acids. CDR1 and CDR2 from the germline V gene are MNHEY and SVGAGI. The CDR3 sequence is CASSYYIAGGAFF.

The J gene is TRBJ1-2, the V gene TRBV6-5; TCRdb picks TRBD1, but there is no DNA to check that call. CDR3 size: 12 residues. Germline V CDR1 and CDR2: MNHEY, SVGAGI. The CDR3 loop reads CASSPGTYGYTF.

The chain carries TRBV7-2 and TRBJ2-5; the TCRdb call, TRBD2, lacks DNA for checking. Germline V lookup: CDR1 SGHTA, CDR2 FQGNSA. This CDR3 is built from 18 residues. CDR3 amino acids: CASSLVVALAGGQETQYF.